Shown below are 17 T cell receptor beta chains from a single sample sequenced in a study of post-analysis software for immune sequencing data. Study-level results: Controls had lower frequencies than patients of 4 or 5 TRBV segments, which included TRBV5-6, TRBV5-1 and TRBV20-1.

Tagging with unique molecular identifiers was a feature of the TCR beta cDNA libraries. MiXCR was run by TCRdb on the PCR reads, yielding one entry per CDR3 protein. The sample carries 650,000 to 850,000 distinct CDR3 sequences, around 42% recorded once. These receptors have no identified antigens. The sequenced material came from blood. The receptor source for this set is a girl aged 5 to 17 with multiple sclerosis.

The chain couples TRBV4-2 to TRBJ2-1; 9 nucleotides align to TRBD2. After removal of 0 bases from V and 6 bases from J, the junction contained 3 bases not matched to a gene. CDR1 LGHNA and CDR2 YNFKEQ come from the germline V gene. CDR3 length equals 15 residues. The CDR3 region is CASSQDWTSANEQFF. In nucleotides, the CDR3 is TGTGCCAGCAGCCAAGATTGGACTAGCGCCAATGAGCAGTTCTTC.

This clonotype was counted once. The chain uses TRBV5-1 and TRBJ2-7; 9 bases are shared with TRBD2. CDR3 size: 17 residues. CDR1 and CDR2 (germline): SGHRS, YFSETQ. The junction had 15 bases not matched to a gene; V was cut back by 3 bases and J by 5 bases. The CDR3 DNA reads TGCGCCAGCAGCTCGGGACTAGCAGGAGCTAAGGAAGACGAGCAGTACTTC. Its translation: CASSSGLAGAKEDEQYF.

The gene calls are TRBV11-2 and TRBJ2-7; D is possibly TRBD2 (6 bases). Germline V gives CDR1 SGHAT, CDR2 FQNNGV. The CDR3 has 12 amino acids. V lost 5 bases to trimming and J lost 6 bases, with 11 bases between them. The CDR3 spells CASSLTSPEQYF. CDR3 nucleotides: TGTGCCAGCAGCCTAACTAGCCCCGAGCAGTACTTC.

The chain combines TRBV19 with TRBJ2-7; tentative D call: TRBD2 (6 bases). Looked up from germline, CDR1 is LNHDA and CDR2 is SQIVND (reference sequence). This CDR3 region has 14 residues. Trimming took off 4 bases at V and 0 bases at J, with 10 bases between the two ends. The CDR3 protein is CASSTGRSSYEQYF. Written as DNA, the CDR3 is TGTGCCAGTAGTACTGGGAGGAGCTCCTACGAGCAGTACTTC.

This rearrangement joins TRBV24-1 to TRBJ1-5, with D possibly matching TRBD1 (5 bases). Germline V gene sequence: CDR1 KGHDR, CDR2 SFDVKD. CDR3 length: 16 residues. V lost 4 bases and J lost 5, with 17 bases in between. The DNA for the CDR3 is TGTGCCACCAGTGACTCCACGGGGGATGGGTATCAGCCCCAGCATTTT. Protein: CATSDSTGDGYQPQHF.

J is TRBJ1-2 and V is TRBV5-1, with 8 bases that match TRBD1. The CDR3 is 19 amino acids. Germline V gives CDR1 SGHRS, CDR2 YFSETQ. After removal of 0 bases from V and 2 bases from J, the junction contained 15 bases not matched to a gene. CDR3 in amino acids: CASSLAPGTWTGNNYGYTF. Written as DNA, the CDR3 is TGCGCCAGCAGCTTGGCCCCGGGGACCTGGACAGGGAACAACTATGGCTACACCTTC.

This chain connects TRBV27 to TRBJ2-1; 7 bases are shared with TRBD2. The CDR3 sequence is 16 residues long. J gave up 6 bases and V 3 bases, and 11 bases lay outside the gene matches. Germline CDR1 and CDR2: MNHEY and SMNVEV (reference sequence). DNA for the CDR3: TGTGCCAGCAGTTTGGGCGGGAGAGGTCCGGGCAATGAGCAGTTCTTC. Translation: CASSLGGRGPGNEQFF.

The rearrangement links TRBV7-2 to TRBJ1-5; D may be TRBD1 (5 bases). Germline-derived CDR1 and CDR2 are SGHTA and FQGNSA. Trimming removed 3 bases from V and 1 base from J, with 10 bases in between. This CDR3 has 15 amino acids. This chain's CDR3 is CASSFEGQSNQPQHF. CDR3 nucleotide sequence: TGTGCCAGCAGCTTCGAGGGGCAAAGCAATCAGCCCCAGCATTTT. The full variable domain, with the rest looked up from reference TRBV7-2 and TRBJ1-5, is GAGVSQSPSNKVTEKGKDVELRCDPISGHTALYWYRQSLGQGLEFLIYFQGNSAPDKSGLPSDRFSAERTGGSVSTLTIQRTQQEDSAVYLCASSFEGQSNQPQHFGDGTRLSIL.

This rearrangement joins TRBV14 to TRBJ2-5; D gene uncertain. Germline V gene data show CDR1 as SGHDN and CDR2 as FVKESK. Trimming pared 3 bases from V and 11 bases from J, leaving 10 bases between. This CDR3 is built from 11 residues. CDR3 in amino acids: CASSHAFEQYF. CDR3 nucleotides: TGTGCCAGCAGCCACGCGTTTGAGCAGTACTTC.

In this sample, this clonotype turned up a few times. The chain is built from TRBV12-3 or TRBV12-4 and TRBJ2-7; TRBD1 agrees at 10 bases. Trimming cost V 1 base and J 5 bases; bases outside gene matches: 8. The CDR3 sequence is 16 residues long. This CDR3 is CASSLETGTGVHEQYF. DNA for the CDR3: TGTGCCAGCAGTTTAGAAACCGGGACAGGGGTCCACGAGCAGTACTTC.

Many counts were recorded for this clonotype. The rearrangement links TRBV5-1 to TRBJ2-7; weak D call: TRBD2 (5 bases). Germline CDR1 SGHRS, CDR2 YFSETQ. This CDR3 contains 14 residues. V was cut by 0 bases and J by 1 base, with 8 bases left in between. Here the CDR3 DNA reads TGCGCCAGCAGCTTGGGGGGAGAGTCCTACGAGCAGTACTTC. Protein product: CASSLGGESYEQYF.

The chain couples TRBV5-1 to TRBJ2-5; D is possibly TRBD2 (6 bases). With 5 bases removed from V and 0 bases from J, the gap between germline ends came to 11 bases. The germline V gene has CDR1 SGHRS and CDR2 YFSETQ. The length of the CDR3 is 14 residues. DNA of the CDR3: TGCGCCAGCAGGCTCAGCGGGTACCAAGAGACCCAGTACTTC. Its translation: CASRLSGYQETQYF.

This rearrangement joins TRBV11-2 to TRBJ2-1, with 16 bases identical to TRBD2. From germline, CDR1 is SGHAT and CDR2 FQNNGV. The CDR3 contains 17 residues. With V trimmed by 4 bases and J by 9 bases, 9 bases remained unmatched. The CDR3 coding sequence is TGTGCCAGCAGCTACCCGGGACTAGCGGGAGGGCATCGTGAGCAGTTCTTC. Its translation: CASSYPGLAGGHREQFF.

V gene TRBV11-2 combines with J gene TRBJ1-2; no definite D call. This CDR3 comprises 16 residues. Germline CDR1 SGHAT, CDR2 FQNNGV. The V gene lost 0 bases and the J gene lost 3 bases, with 14 bases spanning the gap. The CDR3 nucleotides read TGTGCCAGCAGCTTAGATTTTGGTGTCGGTTACTATGGCTACACCTTC. Its protein product is CASSLDFGVGYYGYTF.

This clonotype was seen more than once but under ten times. The genes are TRBV5-1 and TRBJ1-1, with no clear D. Germline values: CDR1 SGHRS, CDR2 YFSETQ. The ends were cut back, 0 bases at V and 1 base at J, with 16 bases in the middle. The CDR3 is 17 residues long. CDR3 DNA sequence: TGCGCCAGCAGCTTGGAAGGTGGGAGTGCCTGGAACACTGAAGCTTTCTTT. It encodes CASSLEGGSAWNTEAFF.

This clonotype was detected a few times. The chain couples TRBV4-1 to TRBJ2-7, with D tentatively TRBD1 (5 bases). The germline V gene has CDR1 MGHRA and CDR2 YSYEKL. The CDR3 is 17 residues long. The V end lost 0 bases, the J end lost 0 bases, and 15 bases lay between the germline ends. The chain's CDR3 is CASSQDVIGHSSYEQYF. In DNA, the CDR3 is TGCGCCAGCAGCCAAGATGTAATCGGACACAGCTCCTACGAGCAGTACTTC.

The rearrangement links TRBV29-1 to TRBJ2-7, with D perhaps matching TRBD1 (5 bases). The V gene lost 7 bases and the J gene lost 4 bases, with 20 bases spanning the gap. Germline lookup yields CDR1 SQVTM and CDR2 ANQGSEA. The CDR3 has 14 amino acids. The CDR3 sequence is CSAEGQGELYEQYF. DNA for the CDR3: TGCAGCGCCGAAGGGCAGGGTGAACTGTACGAGCAGTACTTC.